This T cell receptor (beta chain) was identified in a study of T cells after yellow fever vaccination. Study-wide context: Preparation used SMART-Seq v4 Ultra Low Input for the low-cell-number fractions.

CDR1 is SGHNT, CDR2 YYREEE, per germline (reference sequence). The CDR3 covers 14 residues. V shed 4 bases and J shed 6 bases, with 14 bases lying between them. A note on this clonotype: The antigen is undetermined.

General study findings and limits: Any FACS-sorted repertoire could hold abundant clonotypes that contaminate it from the bulk population. A small proportion of clonotypes was detected in both the CD4 and CD8 compartments.

In making TCR cDNA, 5'RACE template switching added a universal primer site and UMIs to it. TCRdb analysed the 5' RACE reads with MiXCR anew, one entry per CDR3 protein. The sample shows a few hundred thousand distinct CDR3 sequences, around 16% of them seen only once. The receptor comes from a man younger than 30 who received the YFV17D yellow fever vaccine. The V gene is TRBV5-4, the J gene TRBJ2-4, with TRBD2 as a possible D gene (6 bases). The sequencing here drew on PBMCs, taken 4 to 6 days after the first yellow fever vaccination. Here the CDR3 reads CASSAPGLPNIQYF. CDR3 nucleotides: TGTGCCAGCAGCGCCCCGGGACTCCCAAACATTCAGTACTTC.